The source of this T cell receptor beta chain is a study of graft-versus-host responses after intestinal transplantation. Study-wide background: Tacrolimus and steroids were given for around three years to all recipients after anti-thymocyte globulin induction. Whole-study findings and limits: Circulating GvH clones peaking coincided with falling HvG clones soon after transplant. Recipient-marrow GvH clones were detected, some having first appeared in ileum or blood. When patients had graft-donor T cell macrochimerism, their allografts held high graft-versus-host to host-versus-graft clonal ratios.

Profiling relied on immunoSEQ multiplex PCR, and the TCRdb table lists in-frame clones only, not all of them. The data contain about 130,000 clones, approximately 92% of them seen just once; the ten biggest clones take up under 0.2%. Points on this clone: As yet, its antigen is unknown.

Trimming removed 4 bases from V and 0 bases from J; junction bases left unmatched: 7. The CDR3 runs to 16 residues. Germline values: CDR1 SGHVS, CDR2 FNYEAQ. Sample: unstimulated CD4+ T cells sorted from spleen or lymph node cells, taken before intestinal transplant. The source of this sequence is a human donor who received an intestinal transplant. V is TRBV7-6 and J is TRBJ2-3, with 7 bases identical to TRBD2. The CDR3 sequence: CASSSRLGGSTDTQYF. The CDR3 bases are TGTGCCAGCAGCTCTAGACTGGGGGGGAGCACAGATACGCAGTATTTT.